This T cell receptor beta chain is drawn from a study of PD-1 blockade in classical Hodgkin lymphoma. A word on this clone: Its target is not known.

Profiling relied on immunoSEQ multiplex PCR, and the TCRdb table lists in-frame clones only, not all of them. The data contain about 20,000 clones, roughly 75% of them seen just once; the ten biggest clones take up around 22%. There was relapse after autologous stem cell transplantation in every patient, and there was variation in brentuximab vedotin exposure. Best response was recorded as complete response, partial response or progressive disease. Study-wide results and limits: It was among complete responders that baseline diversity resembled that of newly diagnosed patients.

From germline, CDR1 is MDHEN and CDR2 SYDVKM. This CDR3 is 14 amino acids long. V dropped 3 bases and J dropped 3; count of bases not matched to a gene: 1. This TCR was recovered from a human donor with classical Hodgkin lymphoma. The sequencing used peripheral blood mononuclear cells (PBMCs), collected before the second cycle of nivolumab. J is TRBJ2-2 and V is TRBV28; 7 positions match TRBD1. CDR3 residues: CASSLTGYTGELFF. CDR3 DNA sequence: TGTGCCAGCAGTTTGACAGGGTACACCGGGGAGCTGTTTTTT.